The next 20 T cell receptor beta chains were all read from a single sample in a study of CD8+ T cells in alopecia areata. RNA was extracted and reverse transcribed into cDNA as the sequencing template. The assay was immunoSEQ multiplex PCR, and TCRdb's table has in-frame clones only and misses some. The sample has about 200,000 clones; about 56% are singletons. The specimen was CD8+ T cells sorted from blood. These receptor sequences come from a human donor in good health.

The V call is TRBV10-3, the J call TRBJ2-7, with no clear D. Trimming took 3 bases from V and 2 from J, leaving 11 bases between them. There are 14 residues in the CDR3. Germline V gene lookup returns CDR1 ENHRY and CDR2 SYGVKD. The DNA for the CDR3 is TGTGCCATCAGTGACGCCTTGCGGACCTACGAGCAGTACTTC. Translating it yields CAISDALRTYEQYF.

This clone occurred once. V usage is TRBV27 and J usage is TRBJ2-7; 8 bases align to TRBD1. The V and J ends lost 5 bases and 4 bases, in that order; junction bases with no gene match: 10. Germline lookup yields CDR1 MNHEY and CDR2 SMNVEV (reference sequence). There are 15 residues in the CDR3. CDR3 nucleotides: TGTGCCAGCAGTCCACAGGGGGTGGCGGGGTACGAGCAGTACTTC. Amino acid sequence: CASSPQGVAGYEQYF.

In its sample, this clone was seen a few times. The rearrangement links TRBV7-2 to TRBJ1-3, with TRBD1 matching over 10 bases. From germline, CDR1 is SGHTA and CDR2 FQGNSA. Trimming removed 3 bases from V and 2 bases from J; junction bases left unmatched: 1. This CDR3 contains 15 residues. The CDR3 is CASSFDRGPGNTIYF. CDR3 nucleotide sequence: TGTGCCAGCAGCTTCGACAGGGGGCCTGGAAACACCATATATTTT.

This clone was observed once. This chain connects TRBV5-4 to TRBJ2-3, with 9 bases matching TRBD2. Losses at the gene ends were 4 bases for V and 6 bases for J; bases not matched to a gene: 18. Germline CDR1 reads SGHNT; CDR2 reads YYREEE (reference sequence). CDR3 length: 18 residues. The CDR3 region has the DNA TGTGCCAGCAGCGGGCCGGGGAGGGGGACTAGCCGGACTGATACGCAGTATTTT. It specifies CASSGPGRGTSRTDTQYF.

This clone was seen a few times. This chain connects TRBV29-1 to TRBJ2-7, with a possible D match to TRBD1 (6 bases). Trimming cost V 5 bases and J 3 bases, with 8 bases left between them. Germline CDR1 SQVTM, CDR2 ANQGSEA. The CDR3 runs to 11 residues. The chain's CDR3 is CSVWGLYEQYF. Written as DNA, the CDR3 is TGCAGCGTTTGGGGGCTCTACGAGCAGTACTTC.

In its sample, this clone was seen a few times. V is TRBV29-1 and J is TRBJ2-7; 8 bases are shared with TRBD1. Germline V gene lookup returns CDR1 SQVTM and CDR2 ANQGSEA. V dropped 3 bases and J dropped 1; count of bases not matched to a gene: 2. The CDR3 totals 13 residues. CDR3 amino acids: CSVEGQESYEQYF. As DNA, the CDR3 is TGCAGCGTTGAGGGACAGGAGTCCTACGAGCAGTACTTC.

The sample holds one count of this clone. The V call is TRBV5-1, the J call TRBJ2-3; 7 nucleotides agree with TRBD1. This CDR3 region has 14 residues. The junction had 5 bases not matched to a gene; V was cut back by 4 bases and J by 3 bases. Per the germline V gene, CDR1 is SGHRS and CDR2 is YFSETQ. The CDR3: CASSRDSGTDTQYF. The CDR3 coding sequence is TGCGCCAGCAGCCGGGACAGCGGAACAGATACGCAGTATTTT.

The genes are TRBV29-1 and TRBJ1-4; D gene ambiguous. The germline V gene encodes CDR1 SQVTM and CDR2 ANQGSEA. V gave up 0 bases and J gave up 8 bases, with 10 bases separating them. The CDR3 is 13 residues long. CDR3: CSVEEREPEKLFF. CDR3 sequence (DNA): TGCAGCGTTGAAGAGCGAGAGCCGGAAAAACTGTTTTTT.

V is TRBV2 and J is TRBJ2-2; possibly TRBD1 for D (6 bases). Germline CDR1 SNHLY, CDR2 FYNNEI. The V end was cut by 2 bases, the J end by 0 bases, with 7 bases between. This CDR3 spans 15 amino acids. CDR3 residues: CASSEWGPNTGELFF. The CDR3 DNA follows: TGTGCCAGCAGTGAATGGGGGCCGAACACCGGGGAGCTGTTTTTT.

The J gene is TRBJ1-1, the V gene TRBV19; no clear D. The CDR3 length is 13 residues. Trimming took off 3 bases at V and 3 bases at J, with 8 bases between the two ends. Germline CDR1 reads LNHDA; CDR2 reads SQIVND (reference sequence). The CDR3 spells CASSISKYTEAFF. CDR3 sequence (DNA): TGTGCCAGTAGTATTTCGAAGTACACTGAAGCTTTCTTT.

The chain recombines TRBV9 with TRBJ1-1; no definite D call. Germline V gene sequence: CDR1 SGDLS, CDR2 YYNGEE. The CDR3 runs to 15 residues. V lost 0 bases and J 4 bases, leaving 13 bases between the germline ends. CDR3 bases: TGTGCCAGCAGCGTAGGGTCGTCGGGGAGCACTGAAGCTTTCTTT. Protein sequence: CASSVGSSGSTEAFF.

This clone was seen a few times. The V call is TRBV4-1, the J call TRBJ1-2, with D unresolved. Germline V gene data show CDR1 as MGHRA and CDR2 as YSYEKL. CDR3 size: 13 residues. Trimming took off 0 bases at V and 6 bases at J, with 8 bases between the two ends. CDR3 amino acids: CASSQETGDGYTF. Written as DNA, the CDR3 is TGCGCCAGCAGCCAAGAGACCGGGGATGGCTACACCTTC.

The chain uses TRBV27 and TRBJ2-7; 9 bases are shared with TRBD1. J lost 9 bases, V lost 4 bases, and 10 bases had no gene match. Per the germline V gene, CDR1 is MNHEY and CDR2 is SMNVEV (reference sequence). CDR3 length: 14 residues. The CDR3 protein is CASSSGQGGFPQYF. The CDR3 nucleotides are TGTGCCAGCAGTTCGGGACAGGGAGGATTCCCGCAGTACTTC.

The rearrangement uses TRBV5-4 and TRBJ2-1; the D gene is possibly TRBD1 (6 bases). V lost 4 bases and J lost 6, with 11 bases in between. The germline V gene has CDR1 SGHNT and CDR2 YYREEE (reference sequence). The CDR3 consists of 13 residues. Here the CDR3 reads CASSTGTPNEQFF. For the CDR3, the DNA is TGTGCCAGCAGCACCGGGACACCCAATGAGCAGTTCTTC. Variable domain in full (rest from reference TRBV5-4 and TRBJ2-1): ETGVTQSPTHLIKTRGQQVTLRCSSQSGHNTVSWYQQALGQGPQFIFQYYREEENGRGNFPPRFSGLQFPNYSSELNVNALELDDSALYLCASSTGTPNEQFFGPGTRLTVL.

The CDR3 region has the DNA TGTGCCAGCAGCTTGCGAGATCGGGGGGACGAGCAGTACTTC. This gives the protein CASSLRDRGDEQYF. The J gene is TRBJ2-7, the V gene TRBV7-9; 7 nucleotides line up with TRBD2. This CDR3 has 14 amino acids. V shed 3 bases, J shed 5 bases, and the junction held 7 bases outside the gene matches. Germline CDR1 is SEHNR and CDR2 is FQNEAQ (reference sequence).

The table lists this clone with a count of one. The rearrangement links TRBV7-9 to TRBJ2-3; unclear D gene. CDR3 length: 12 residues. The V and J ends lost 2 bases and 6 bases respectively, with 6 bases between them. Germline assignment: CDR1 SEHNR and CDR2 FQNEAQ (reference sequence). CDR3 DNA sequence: TGTGCCAGCAGCTTACCAGTGGATACGCAGTATTTT. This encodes CASSLPVDTQYF. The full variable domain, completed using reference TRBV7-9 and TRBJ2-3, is DTGVSQNPRHKITKRGQNVTFRCDPISEHNRLYWYRQTLGQGPEFLTYFQNEAQLEKSRLLSDRFSAERPKGSFSTLEIQRTEQGDSAMYLCASSLPVDTQYFGPGTRLTVL.

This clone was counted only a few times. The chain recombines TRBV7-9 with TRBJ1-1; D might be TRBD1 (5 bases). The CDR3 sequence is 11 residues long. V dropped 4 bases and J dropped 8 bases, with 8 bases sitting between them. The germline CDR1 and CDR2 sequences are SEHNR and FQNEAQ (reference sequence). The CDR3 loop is CASSWAGEAFF. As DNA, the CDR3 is TGTGCCAGCAGCTGGGCAGGGGAAGCTTTCTTT.

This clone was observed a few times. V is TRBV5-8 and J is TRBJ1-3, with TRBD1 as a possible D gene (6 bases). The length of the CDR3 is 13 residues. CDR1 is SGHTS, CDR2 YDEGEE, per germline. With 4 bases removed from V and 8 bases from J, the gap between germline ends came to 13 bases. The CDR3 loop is CASSTGQSDTIYF. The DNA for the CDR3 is TGTGCCAGCAGCACCGGACAGTCGGACACCATATATTTT. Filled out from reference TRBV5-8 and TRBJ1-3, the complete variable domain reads EAGVTQSPTHLIKTRGQQATLRCSPISGHTSVYWYQQALGLGLQFLLWYDEGEERNRGNFPPRFSGRQFPNYSSELNVNALELEDSALYLCASSTGQSDTIYFGEGSWLTVV.

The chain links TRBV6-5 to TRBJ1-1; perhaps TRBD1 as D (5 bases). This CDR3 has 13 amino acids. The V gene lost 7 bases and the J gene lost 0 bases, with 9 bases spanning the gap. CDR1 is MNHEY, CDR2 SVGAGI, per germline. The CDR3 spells CASNKGMNTEAFF. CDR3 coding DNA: TGTGCCAGCAACAAGGGGATGAACACTGAAGCTTTCTTT.

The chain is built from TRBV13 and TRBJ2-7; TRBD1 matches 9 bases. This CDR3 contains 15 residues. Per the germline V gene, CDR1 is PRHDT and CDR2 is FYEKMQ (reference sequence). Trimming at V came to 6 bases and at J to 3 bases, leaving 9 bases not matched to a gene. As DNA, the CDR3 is TGTGCCAGCAGAAGCCGGGACAGGGCGAACTACGAGCAGTACTTC. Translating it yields CASRSRDRANYEQYF.